The 6 T cell receptor beta chains below all came from one sample that was sequenced in a study of breast tumors, draining lymph nodes, adjacent tissues. TCRdb re-called the multiplex PCR reads through MiXCR, storing one row per CDR3 protein. The table records tens of thousands of distinct CDR3 sequences, about 64% of them present only once. The sequenced sample was tumor-adjacent breast tissue. These receptors originate from a female donor with breast cancer. Some clones in this sample may be carry-over from other donors' samples.

This clonotype rates as large. The gene calls are TRBV6-9 and TRBJ2-1; D unresolved. Germline lookup yields CDR1 MNHGY and CDR2 SVAAGI. Trimming took off 10 bases at V and 2 bases at J, with 24 bases between the two ends. The CDR3 runs 17 residues. Here the CDR3 reads CATLTGANLSPYNEQFF. The DNA of the CDR3 is TGTGCCACGCTCACGGGTGCAAATTTGAGCCCCTACAATGAGCAGTTCTTC.

The chain carries TRBV20-1 and TRBJ2-1, with 11 bases lining up with TRBD1. This CDR3 is 15 amino acids long. Germline CDR1 and CDR2: DFQATT and SNEGSKA (reference sequence). With 8 bases clipped from V and 3 bases from J, the junction kept 9 bases outside the gene matches. CDR3 loop: CSPHAGTGGYNEQFF. The CDR3 DNA reads TGCAGTCCTCACGCCGGGACAGGGGGCTACAATGAGCAGTTCTTC.

At least ten counts were recorded for this clonotype. The V gene is TRBV30, the J gene TRBJ2-3, with D possibly matching TRBD2 (5 bases). The CDR3 is 17 amino acids. Germline loops: CDR1 GTSNPN, CDR2 SVGIG (reference sequence). Deletions cut 0 bases from V and 0 bases from J, with 16 bases between. The CDR3 loop is CAWSVRPSGASTDTQYF. CDR3 bases: TGTGCCTGGAGTGTACGTCCGAGCGGAGCTAGCACAGATACGCAGTATTTT.

This clonotype was detected many times. The chain recombines TRBV28 with TRBJ2-6; D is unclear. The CDR3 totals 16 residues. Trimming pared 4 bases from V and 4 bases from J, leaving 14 bases between. Germline V gene data show CDR1 as MDHEN and CDR2 as SYDVKM. CDR3: CASSSASDGGANVLTF. DNA for the CDR3: TGTGCCAGCAGTTCCGCGTCGGATGGGGGGGCCAACGTCCTGACTTTC.

A note on this clonotype: The junction departs from germline at one end; a sequencing error may be responsible. The chain is built from TRBV24-1 and TRBJ2-2; D might be TRBD1 or TRBD2, each matching 5 bases. The CDR3 has 16 residues. CDR1 KGHDR and CDR2 SFDVKD come from the germline V gene. The DNA of the CDR3 is TGTGCCACCAGTGATCCTACCGGACACCCACACCGGGGAGCTGTTTTT. This gives the protein CATSDPTGHPHRGAVF.

This clonotype has a single count. The rearrangement joins TRBV2 to TRBJ2-7, with 11 bases matching TRBD1. Germline V gene data show CDR1 as SNHLY and CDR2 as FYNNEI. V shed 6 bases and J 5 bases; nucleotides not matched to a gene: 9. The CDR3 is 15 residues long. CDR3 amino acids: CASRDGTGGRDEQYF. CDR3 DNA: TGTGCCAGCAGAGATGGGACAGGGGGAAGGGACGAGCAGTACTTC.